What follows is one T cell receptor beta chain and its context. Its antigen is as yet unknown. This sample was taken from a study of shared clonotypes between healthy human individuals. General study results and limits: Generally, naive subsets came out with larger estimated richness than memory subsets.

Profiling relied on immunoSEQ multiplex PCR, and the TCRdb table lists in-frame clones only, not all of them. The table includes a few million clones, approximately 93% detected once. The CDR3 has 14 amino acids. Germline V gene sequence: CDR1 SNHLY, CDR2 FYNNEI. V gave up 6 bases and J gave up 3 bases, with 15 bases separating them. This clonotype was obtained from a man between 18 and 35 years old in good health. Some clones in this sample may be carry-over from other donors' samples. Sequencing input: naive CD4+ T cells from PBMCs. Subset: CD45RA+ positively selected. The rearrangement links TRBV2 to TRBJ2-7; maybe TRBD1 (6 bases). The CDR3, as DNA: TGTGCCAGCAGGGACCTAGGGACAAGCTACGAGCAGTACTTC. It specifies CASRDLGTSYEQYF.